This T cell receptor (beta chain) was observed in a study of OX40 agonist ivuxolimab in advanced cancers. About the research overall: Patients were treated with ivuxolimab, an agonistic anti-OX40 (CD134) antibody. Patients with hepatocellular carcinoma, melanoma, renal cell or head and neck cancer made up the dose-escalation patients. Study results and limitations: Normalized T-cell clonal expansion was also low in a subset of nonresponders.

A word on this clone: Antigen specificity is unknown.

This table comes from immunoSEQ multiplex PCR, and its TCRdb copy is limited to in-frame clones, with some not included. Among tens of thousands of clones listed, around 84% were seen once. CDR1 and CDR2 (germline): MGHRA, YSYEKL. The CDR3 has 16 residues. With 5 bases removed from V and 11 bases from J, the gap between germline ends came to 27 bases. The material was CD4+ or CD8+ T cells sorted from blood, obtained in a trial of the OX40 agonist ivuxolimab. This clonotype was sampled from an adult with an advanced solid tumor such as melanoma, head and neck, liver or kidney cancer. V and J are TRBV4-1 and TRBJ1-1, with TRBD1 as a possible D gene (6 bases). CDR3 bases: TGCGCCAGCAGCGACCAAGCCATCGCGACAGGAGCAGACGCTTTCTTT. This codes for CASSDQAIATGADAFF.